This T cell receptor (beta chain) was recovered during a study of OX40 agonist ivuxolimab in advanced cancers. Background on the study: Aged roughly 23 to 90 with a mean of around 60 years, they were about 78% male. Overall study results and limits: In general, CD8+ T cells held more expanded clones than CD4+ did, on average.

Sequencing used immunoSEQ multiplex PCR; TCRdb keeps in-frame clones, though not all of them. The sample lists roughly 100,000 clones; about 79% were seen once. This clone was picked up one time. The antigen remains unidentified. The V gene end was trimmed by 1 base and the J gene end by 5 bases; junction bases not matched to a gene: 11. CDR3 size: 17 residues. Germline V gene sequence: CDR1 SGDLS, CDR2 YYNGEE. The TCR was taken from an adult with an advanced solid tumor such as melanoma, head and neck, liver or kidney cancer. Sequencing used CD4+ or CD8+ T cells sorted from blood, obtained in a trial of the OX40 agonist ivuxolimab. V is TRBV9 and J is TRBJ2-2; TRBD2 matches 7 bases. CDR3 residues: CASSVLGTNAGTGELFF. The CDR3 DNA is TGTGCCAGCAGCGTATTGGGGACTAATGCGGGAACCGGGGAGCTGTTTTTT.